This T cell receptor beta chain came from a study of graft-versus-host responses after intestinal transplantation. Comments on this clone: The target antigen is unknown.

The study, taken as a whole, reports: Graft-donor T cell macrochimerism in patients accompanied high graft-versus-host to host-versus-graft clonal ratios in allografts. Early post-transplant falls in HvG clones accompanied the peak levels of circulating GvH clones.

Trimming stripped 2 bases from V and 5 bases from J, with 14 bases between. The CDR3 contains 15 residues. From germline, CDR1 is SGHDT and CDR2 YYEEEE. The protocol was immunoSEQ multiplex PCR, while the TCRdb copy is restricted to in-frame clones and leaves out a portion. The data show about 96,000 clones, 92% seen once. This receptor was obtained from a human donor who received an intestinal transplant. The source material was unstimulated CD4+ T cells sorted from spleen or lymph node cells, sampled before intestinal transplant. V gene TRBV5-6 combines with J gene TRBJ2-1; either TRBD1 or TRBD2 may supply D (5 bases each). The CDR3 is CASSFFWGSDNEQFF. In nucleotides, the CDR3 is TGTGCCAGCAGCTTTTTCTGGGGGTCTGACAATGAGCAGTTCTTC.